Listed below are T cell receptor beta chains from one sample, sequenced in a study of OX40 agonist ivuxolimab in advanced cancers. The assay was immunoSEQ multiplex PCR, and TCRdb's table has in-frame clones only and misses some. The sample has approximately 76,000 clones, roughly 86% seen once. The sample here was CD4+ or CD8+ T cells sorted from blood, taken in a trial of the OX40 agonist ivuxolimab. The receptor set was obtained from an adult with an advanced solid tumor such as melanoma, head and neck, liver or kidney cancer. Each CDR3 is given without its conserved first and last residue. Fields, in order: V gene, J gene, CDR3 protein.

TRBV7-2,TRBJ2-2,ASSLGRGNTGELF
TRBV7-9,TRBJ2-5,ASSLAGRGYQETQY
TRBV19,TRBJ1-1,ASSGAGENTEAF
TRBV5-1,TRBJ2-5,ASSFQVTGMMQTQY
TRBV2,TRBJ1-4,ASMGLTEKLF
TRBV7-9,TRBJ2-7,ASSLWADASYEQY
TRBV7-9,TRBJ1-1,ASSLTRTGGGTEAF
TRBV13,.,ASSPGLAGGYEQY
TRBV13,TRBJ2-3,ASSYRAITDTQY
TRBV28,TRBJ2-5,ASSLLAGIQETQY
TRBV6-5,TRBJ2-2,ASSYSGEGELF
TRBV7-2,TRBJ2-7,ASSLIYEQY
TRBV5-8,TRBJ2-7,ASSLIRGAGSIHEQY
TRBV4-3,TRBJ1-4,ASSQEGRQSSLF
TRBV5-1,TRBJ2-3,ASSLTEDTQY
TRBV30,TRBJ1-4,ACNSRGHNEKLF
TRBV11-3,TRBJ2-1,ASSRGLSYNEQF
TRBV5-1,TRBJ2-1,ASSLRLASNEQF
TRBV5-1,TRBJ1-6,ASSRDRYNSPLH
TRBV29-1,TRBJ2-3,SVEEDSTDTQY
TRBV7-3,TRBJ2-3,ASSLSAGGRLAGGTQY
TRBV14,TRBJ1-1,ASSQEVQSEAF
TRBV4-1,TRBJ1-4,ASSRSRGEKLF